This T cell receptor beta chain is drawn from a study of early T cells in non-severe SARS-CoV-2 infection. Study in general: The study sequenced bulk RNA from unsorted whole blood, with chains unpaired.

The CDR3 sequence is 15 residues long. The junction had 8 bases not matched to a gene; V was cut back by 1 base and J by 10 bases. In germline, CDR1 is MNHEY, CDR2 SMNVEV (reference sequence). Study outcomes and limitations: Private and CD4 specificities were missed by VDJdb matching, which favored anti-spike CD8 responses.

Attached unique molecular identifiers marked individual cDNA molecules. TCRdb ran MiXCR on the 5' RACE reads and lists one entry per CDR3 protein. The sample has around 31,000 distinct CDR3 sequences, 9.5% to 10% seen once. This clonotype showed up many times. Its specificity is unknown. The chain links TRBV27 to TRBJ2-1; 9 nucleotides match TRBD2. The sample consisted of whole blood. The origin of this receptor is an adult who was a healthcare worker with PCR-confirmed SARS-CoV-2 infection or an uninfected control (not recorded which). CDR3 coding DNA: TGTGCCAGCAGTTTATTTGCGGGGGGGCCTGGAGAGCAGTTCTTC. Amino acid sequence: CASSLFAGGPGEQFF.